The text below deals with one TCR beta chain. Its antigen is not known. These data belong to a study of blood T cells in healthy people across ages. Broader study findings: There was no known CMV status for donors, so expanded clonotype changes were possibly confounded. It was found that TCR beta diversity correlated strongly with the percentage of naive T cells. The lack of PBMC sorting stopped any conclusive naive versus antigen-experienced comparison.

Roughly 9.2 milliliters was the volume of peripheral blood drawn from each donor. A second PCR, run for roughly 7 to 12 cycles, used a sample-barcoded 5' primer plus a J-beta primer mix. TCRdb re-called the 5' RACE reads through MiXCR, storing one row per CDR3 protein. The table lists roughly 700,000 distinct CDR3 sequences, roughly 25% of them singletons. V was pared by 5 bases and J by 7 bases, with 8 bases of the junction left unmatched. The CDR3 runs to 15 residues. This sample also belongs to another study, concerning T cells of mothers and their children.

Specimen: blood. The TCR sequence derives from a boy between 10 and 17 years old in good health. The V and J genes are TRBV12-3 or TRBV12-4 and TRBJ2-2; 9 bases are a match to TRBD2. The chain's CDR3 is CASSPGLALIGELFF. CDR3 DNA sequence: TGTGCCAGCAGTCCCGGACTAGCGCTCATCGGGGAGCTGTTTTTT.